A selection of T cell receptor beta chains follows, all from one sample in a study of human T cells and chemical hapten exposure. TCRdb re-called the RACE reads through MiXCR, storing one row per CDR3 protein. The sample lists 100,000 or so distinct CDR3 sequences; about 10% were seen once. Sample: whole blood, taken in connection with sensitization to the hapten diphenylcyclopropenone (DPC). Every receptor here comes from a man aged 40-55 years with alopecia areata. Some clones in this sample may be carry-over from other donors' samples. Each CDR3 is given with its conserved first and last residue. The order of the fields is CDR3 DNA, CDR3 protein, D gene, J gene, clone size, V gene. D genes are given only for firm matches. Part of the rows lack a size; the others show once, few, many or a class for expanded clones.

DNA: TGCAGTGCTAGTCCCGGGACAGGGGTCAATCAGCCCCAGCATTTT
CDR3: CSASPGTGVNQPQHF
D: TRBD1
J: TRBJ1-5
size: few
V: TRBV20-1

DNA: TGCAGTGCTAGCCGGTGGGGGGGGGCAAACACTGAAGCTTTCTTT
CDR3: CSASRWGGANTEAFF
D: .
J: TRBJ1-1
size: few
V: TRBV20-1

DNA: TGTGCCAGCAGTTTAATGGGGCTGAAAGAAAAACTGTTTTTT
CDR3: CASSLMGLKEKLFF
D: .
J: TRBJ1-4
size: many
V: TRBV12-3/TRBV12-4

DNA: TGTGCCAGCAGCTTAGAGAGGACAGGGGGAGACTATGGCTACACCTTC
CDR3: CASSLERTGGDYGYTF
D: TRBD1
J: TRBJ1-2
size: .
V: TRBV11-3

DNA: TGCGCCAGCAGCTTGGCCTGGTGGGACAGGGGAAACTATGGCTACACCTTC
CDR3: CASSLAWWDRGNYGYTF
D: TRBD1
J: TRBJ1-2
size: few
V: TRBV5-1

DNA: TGCAGCGGGGGCGGAGCGGGAGGGGGCGGTGAGCAGTTCTTC
CDR3: CSGGGAGGGGEQFF
D: TRBD2
J: TRBJ2-1
size: few
V: TRBV29-1

DNA: TGTGCCAGCAGTTTTGCCCACCGGGGCTATGGCTACACCTTC
CDR3: CASSFAHRGYGYTF
D: .
J: TRBJ1-2
size: .
V: TRBV12-3/TRBV12-4

DNA: TGTGCTAGTGGTTTGGGTACGTGGGGCATGAACACTGAAGCTTTCTTT
CDR3: CASGLGTWGMNTEAFF
D: .
J: TRBJ1-1
size: many
V: TRBV12-5

DNA: TGCAGTGCCCTACTTGGGCGGGAGGGGGGTACGCAGTATTTT
CDR3: CSALLGREGGTQYF
D: TRBD2
J: TRBJ2-3
size: many
V: TRBV20-1

DNA: TGTGCCACCAGCAGAGCGCCCCTCAGGGAGCAGTTCTTC
CDR3: CATSRAPLREQFF
D: .
J: TRBJ2-1
size: few
V: TRBV15

DNA: TGTGCCAGCAGCCAGGACAGGGTACGGGCAGATACGCAGTATTTT
CDR3: CASSQDRVRADTQYF
D: TRBD1
J: TRBJ2-3
size: .
V: TRBV7-2

DNA: TGTGCCAGCAGTGAACAGGGGACCCAGTACTTC
CDR3: CASSEQGTQYF
D: .
J: TRBJ2-5
size: .
V: TRBV2

DNA: TGTGCCACCAGCGGCGGACAGGGCGGATATGAAAAACTGTTTTTT
CDR3: CATSGGQGGYEKLFF
D: TRBD1
J: TRBJ1-4
size: many
V: TRBV15

DNA: TGTGCCAGCAGTTTATTCCAGCTTAGTGAAAAACTGTTTTTT
CDR3: CASSLFQLSEKLFF
D: .
J: TRBJ1-4
size: many
V: TRBV28

DNA: TGTGCCAGCAGCTGGACTAGCGGGAGTACCTACGAGCAGTACTTC
CDR3: CASSWTSGSTYEQYF
D: TRBD2
J: TRBJ2-7
size: few
V: TRBV5-6

DNA: TGTGCCAGCAGCTCCGGGAGAATAGAAGCTTTCTTT
CDR3: CASSSGRIEAFF
D: .
J: TRBJ1-1
size: .
V: TRBV7-2

DNA: TGCAGCGTTGAATCTCCCCAGATCTCCTACAATGAGCAGTTCTTC
CDR3: CSVESPQISYNEQFF
D: .
J: TRBJ2-1
size: .
V: TRBV29-1

DNA: TGTGCCAGCAGCCGCACTAGCGGGGGTGAGACCCAGTACTTC
CDR3: CASSRTSGGETQYF
D: TRBD2
J: TRBJ2-5
size: many
V: TRBV7-2